One sample yielded the 8 T cell receptor beta chains listed below, sequenced in a study of control samples from healthy donors and cancer patients (dated by TCRdb to 2020 to 2021). Receptor amplification or capture employed the immunoSEQ multiplex PCR assay. TCRdb took over this immuneACCESS table, retaining in-frame rearrangements with V and J assigned. Such tables are incomplete; in checked studies, under half of the missing clones stem from an unresolved V gene, and the remainder is unexplained. Recorded for this sample are tens of thousands of clones; about nine tenths of them occurred a single time. Jointly, the top ten make up over 3% of the sample. The sample consisted of blood. The origin of the receptors is a woman aged 18 to 35 in good health.

The chain recombines TRBV12-3 or TRBV12-4 with TRBJ2-1; D ambiguous. V dropped 6 bases and J dropped 3 bases, with 3 bases sitting between them. The CDR3 extends over 11 amino acids. For the CDR3, the DNA is TGTGCCAGCAGCGGCTACAATGAGCAGTTCTTC. Translating gives CASSGYNEQFF.

The J gene is TRBJ2-7, the V gene TRBV4-1; 12 positions match TRBD2. CDR3 length: 17 residues. The V gene's germline CDR1 is MGHRA and CDR2 YSYEKL. The V and J ends lost 3 bases and 0 bases, in that order; junction bases with no gene match: 6. In DNA form, the CDR3 reads TGCGCCAGCAGCCATGGTACTAGCGGGGGGACCTCCTACGAGCAGTACTTC. It codes for CASSHGTSGGTSYEQYF.

The chain uses TRBV7-9 and TRBJ1-4; tentative D call: TRBD1 (5 bases). The CDR3 consists of 16 residues. Trimming took off 2 bases at V and 0 bases at J, with 10 bases between the two ends. The germline V gene encodes CDR1 SEHNR and CDR2 FQNEAQ (reference sequence). The CDR3 DNA sequence: TGTGCCAGCAGCTTAACGGGGGAACCAACTAATGAAAAACTGTTTTTT. Its protein product is CASSLTGEPTNEKLFF.

This chain uses TRBV18 with TRBJ1-5; D is possibly TRBD1 (5 bases). CDR3 length: 16 amino acids. The V gene's germline CDR1 is KGHSH and CDR2 LQKENI. Trimming stripped 1 base from V and 2 bases from J, with 12 bases between. The CDR3 reads CASSPQGEIGNQPQHF. The CDR3 region has the DNA TGTGCCAGCTCACCACAAGGGGAGATAGGCAATCAGCCCCAGCATTTT.

This sequence joins TRBV13 and TRBJ1-6, with unresolved D. Germline assignment: CDR1 PRHDT and CDR2 FYEKMQ (reference sequence). V shed 6 bases and J shed 6 bases, with 9 bases lying between them. The CDR3 has 13 residues. In DNA, the CDR3 is TGTGCCAGCAGAGCTTGGGTTAATTCACCCCTCCACTTT. Its protein is CASRAWVNSPLHF.

The genes are TRBV7-9 and TRBJ2-7, with D perhaps being TRBD1 or TRBD2 (5 bases each). The CDR3 extends over 16 amino acids. Per the germline V gene, CDR1 is SEHNR and CDR2 is FQNEAQ (reference sequence). V was pared by 5 bases and J by 2 bases, with 19 bases between. The CDR3 bases are TGTGCCAGCAGCCCATGGGGGAGCGGTAGCGCCTACGAGCAGTACTTC. It yields the protein CASSPWGSGSAYEQYF.

The chain is built from TRBV7-2 and TRBJ2-5, with 8 bases aligning to TRBD1. Trimming removed 6 bases from V and 7 bases from J; junction bases left unmatched: 13. Germline V gene sequence: CDR1 SGHTA, CDR2 FQGNSA. The CDR3 is 15 residues long. The CDR3 sequence is CASRRRQGFWGTQYF. The DNA of the CDR3 is TGTGCCAGCAGGCGTAGACAGGGGTTTTGGGGGACCCAGTACTTC.

This chain links TRBV4-1 with TRBJ1-2, with D possibly matching TRBD1 (5 bases). The CDR3 has 15 amino acids. The germline gives CDR1 MGHRA, CDR2 YSYEKL. V lost 3 bases and J lost 0, with 11 bases in between. The chain's CDR3 is CASSQAGLTNYGYTF. In nucleotides, the CDR3 is TGCGCCAGCAGCCAGGCAGGGCTCACTAACTATGGCTACACCTTC.